The source of this T cell receptor (beta chain) is a study of blood T cell repertoires in COVID-19. Study summary: Samples of COVID-19 (acute and convalescent) were obtained from the United States, Italy and Spain. PBMCs, B-cell-depleted T cells, or T cells were the source of the cDNA or gDNA that made up the material.

The V gene lost 0 bases and the J gene lost 0 bases, with 12 bases spanning the gap. The CDR3 spans 17 residues. Germline V gene lookup returns CDR1 SGHTA and CDR2 FQGNSA. Participants, roughly 18 to 100 years old, spanned about two dozen US areas. In the authors' methods: Amplification from reference gene primers served as the basis for estimated nucleated cell counts. The method was immunoSEQ multiplex PCR; TCRdb's version includes in-frame clones alone and lacks a portion of them. For V, J and clone size, that table is used; D and trimming come from the DNA. The sample consists of 200,000 to 300,000 clones, approximately 88% of them appearing once.

The specimen sequenced was PBMCs or T cells enriched from blood (not recorded which). This sequence joins TRBV7-2 and TRBJ1-5; D not resolved. The source is a woman between 35 and 50 years old with acute COVID-19. In DNA form, the CDR3 reads TGTGCCAGCAGCTTAGCCCCACAGCTTTATAGCAATCAGCCCCAGCATTTT. Residues: CASSLAPQLYSNQPQHF.